This TCR beta chain emerged from a study of T cell clonotyping in hematopoietic cell transplantation. V lost 3 bases and J lost 3, with 7 bases in between. The CDR3 length is 14 residues. Germline loops: CDR1 SGDLS, CDR2 YYNGEE. Using immunoSEQ multiplex PCR, the repertoire was profiled, and TCRdb retains in-frame clones only, with some absent. The sample records approximately 30,000 clones, more than 90% being singletons. The sequenced sample consisted of peripheral blood mononuclear cells. This TCR came from a man in his fifties or sixties in good health. Some clones in this sample may be carry-over from other donors' samples. The chain combines TRBV9 with TRBJ1-6; D remains unclear. For the CDR3, the DNA is TGTGCCAGCAGCGAGGGCCTCTATAATTCACCCCTCCACTTT. Protein sequence: CASSEGLYNSPLHF.